What follows are 19 T cell receptor beta chains derived from one specimen sequenced in a study of monozygotic twins with inflammatory bowel disease. No DNA is given; TCRdb re-called the 5' RACE reads and lists each CDR3 protein once. The ten top clones account for over 2%, within a sample of approximately 330,000 distinct CDR3 sequences. Sequenced material: blood. The receptor set was obtained from a human donor with ulcerative colitis or Crohn's disease, or a healthy co-twin of an affected twin (not recorded which).

The chain joins TRBV9 to TRBJ2-5. Per the germline V gene, CDR1 is SGDLS and CDR2 is YYNGEE. The CDR3 runs to 14 residues. CDR3 sequence reads: CASTVDSLSETQYF.

V gene TRBV5-1 combines with J gene TRBJ1-1; TCRdb selects TRBD1, and the lack of DNA leaves this call unchecked. Per germline, CDR1 SGHRS and CDR2 YFSETQ. The length of the CDR3 is 16 residues. This chain's CDR3 is CASSWRTGTANTEAFF.

The chain recombines TRBV12-3 or TRBV12-4 with TRBJ1-1. The CDR3 length is 12 residues. The CDR3: CASRPAYGEAFF.

This chain connects TRBV2 to TRBJ1-1; TCRdb picks TRBD1, but there is no DNA to check that call. CDR1 SNHLY and CDR2 FYNNEI come from the germline V gene. CDR3 size: 15 residues. The CDR3 sequence is CASSGSDRQNTEAFF. Supplemented by reference TRBV2 and TRBJ1-1, the full variable domain reads EPEVTQTPSHQVTQMGQEVILRCVPISNHLYFYWYRQILGQKVEFLVSFYNNEISEKSEIFDDQFSVERPDGSNFTLKIRSTKLEDSAMYFCASSGSDRQNTEAFFGQGTRLTVV.

The chain carries TRBV7-2 and TRBJ2-3; TCRdb picks TRBD1, but there is no DNA to check that call. CDR3 length: 16 amino acids. CDR1 and CDR2 (germline): SGHTA, FQGNSA. This CDR3 reads CASSLVSGTGMNTQYF.

This chain joins TRBV7-8 and TRBJ2-5; checking the TCRdb D call of TRBD1 is not possible without DNA. Germline loops: CDR1 SGHVS, CDR2 FQNEAQ. This CDR3 is 14 amino acids long. Here the CDR3 reads CASSVPGSQETQYF.

The chain couples TRBV27 to TRBJ2-1; TCRdb returns TRBD2, unconfirmable since there is no DNA. The CDR3 totals 17 residues. Per the germline V gene, CDR1 is MNHEY and CDR2 is SMNVEV (reference sequence). CDR3 residues: CASSLLLTSGIGNEQFF.

The chain uses TRBV30 and TRBJ2-5; as DNA is missing, the TRBD1 call by TCRdb cannot be tested. Germline V CDR1 and CDR2: GTSNPN, SVGIG (reference sequence). CDR3 size: 15 residues. Here the CDR3 reads CAWSKRGGSGETQYF.

The rearrangement uses TRBV4-1 and TRBJ2-5. This CDR3 contains 13 residues. CDR1 and CDR2 (germline): MGHRA, YSYEKL. The chain's CDR3 is CASSRTFTETQYF.

This chain links TRBV7-2 with TRBJ2-1; TCRdb returns TRBD2, unconfirmable since there is no DNA. Per germline, CDR1 SGHTA and CDR2 FQGNSA. CDR3 size: 16 residues. This CDR3 is CASSLIPLGGRSEQFF.

The chain employs TRBV20-1 and TRBJ1-5. The CDR3 contains 14 residues. Germline V gives CDR1 DFQATT, CDR2 SNEGSKA (reference sequence). This chain's CDR3 is CSARDLILAPTQHF.

The V and J genes are TRBV11-2 and TRBJ1-5. Germline-derived CDR1 and CDR2 are SGHAT and FQNNGV. The CDR3 is made up of 11 amino acids. The CDR3 protein is CASSLGSPQHF.

The chain links TRBV28 to TRBJ1-3. This CDR3 is built from 14 residues. Per germline, CDR1 MDHEN and CDR2 SYDVKM. The CDR3 reads CSSSFGYRRNTIYF. The full variable domain, rest sourced from reference TRBV28 and TRBJ1-3, is DVKVTQSSRYLVKRTGEKVFLECVQDMDHENMFWYRQDPGLGLRLIYFSYDVKMKEKGDIPEGYSVSREKKERFSLILESASTNQTSMYLCSSSFGYRRNTIYFGEGSWLTVV.

The gene calls are TRBV27 and TRBJ2-1; TCRdb calls TRBD1, which cannot be checked without DNA. CDR1 and CDR2 from the germline V gene are MNHEY and SMNVEV (reference sequence). The CDR3 runs to 15 residues. The CDR3 loop is CASSYTGQGYNEQFF.

The V call is TRBV12-3 or TRBV12-4, the J call TRBJ1-5; TCRdb names TRBD1, which stays unverified in the absence of DNA. The CDR3 consists of 14 residues. Here the CDR3 reads CASSSGNRDQPQHF.

This chain links TRBV27 with TRBJ2-1. The CDR3 is made up of 15 amino acids. Germline values: CDR1 MNHEY, CDR2 SMNVEV (reference sequence). CDR3 protein: CASSLRADLYNEQFF.

V and J are TRBV5-1 and TRBJ2-3. The CDR3 loop spans 15 amino acids. The germline V gene encodes CDR1 SGHRS and CDR2 YFSETQ. The CDR3 reads CASSLGGIKTDTQYF.

The gene calls are TRBV4-2 and TRBJ1-4; the TRBD1 assignment by TCRdb is unverifiable without DNA. CDR1 LGHNA and CDR2 YNFKEQ come from the germline V gene. The CDR3 spans 16 residues. The CDR3 protein is CASSQVTGETNEKLFF.

The chain is built from TRBV5-1 and TRBJ2-6. CDR1 is SGHRS and CDR2 is YFSETQ in the germline V gene. CDR3 length: 15 residues. CDR3 protein: CASSFGSSGANVLTF.